This TCR beta chain was found in a study of blood T cell repertoires in COVID-19. This CDR3 spans 14 amino acids. The ends lost 4 bases at V and 7 bases at J; junction bases unmatched: 5. Germline V CDR1 and CDR2: SGHRS, YFSETQ. Using immunoSEQ multiplex PCR, the repertoire was profiled, and TCRdb retains in-frame clones only, with some absent. The data contain 100,000 to 150,000 clones, under 95% of them singletons. Sequenced input: peripheral blood. The chain couples TRBV5-1 to TRBJ2-1; 10 nucleotides match TRBD2. This receptor was obtained from a man in his 60s with COVID-19, enrolled during active disease. The CDR3 DNA reads as TGCGCCAGCAGCCCCAGGACTAGCGGTAATGAGCAGTTCTTC. Residues: CASSPRTSGNEQFF.